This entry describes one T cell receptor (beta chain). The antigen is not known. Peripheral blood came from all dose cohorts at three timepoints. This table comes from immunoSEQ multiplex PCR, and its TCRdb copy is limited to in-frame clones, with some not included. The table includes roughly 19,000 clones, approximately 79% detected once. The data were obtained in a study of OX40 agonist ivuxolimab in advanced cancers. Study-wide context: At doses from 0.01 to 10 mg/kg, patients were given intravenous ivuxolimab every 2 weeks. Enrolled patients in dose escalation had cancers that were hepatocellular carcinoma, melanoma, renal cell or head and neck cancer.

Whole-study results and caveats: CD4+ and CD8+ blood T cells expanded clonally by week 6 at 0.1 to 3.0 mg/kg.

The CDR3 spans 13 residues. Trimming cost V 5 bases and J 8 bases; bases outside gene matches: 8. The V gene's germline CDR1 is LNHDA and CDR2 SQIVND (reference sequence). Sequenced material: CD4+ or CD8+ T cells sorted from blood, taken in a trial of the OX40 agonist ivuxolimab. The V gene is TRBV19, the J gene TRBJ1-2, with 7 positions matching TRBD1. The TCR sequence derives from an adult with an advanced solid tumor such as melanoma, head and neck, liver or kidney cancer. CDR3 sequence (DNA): TGTGCCAGTAGTCGCCGGGACAGTGAGGGCTACACCTTC. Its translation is CASSRRDSEGYTF.